A single sample is the source of the 14 T cell receptor beta chains below, sequenced in a study of T cells expressing NK-cell markers. With the 5' RACE reads reprocessed, TCRdb shows one record per CDR3 protein and no DNA. The sample yields 300,000 to 450,000 distinct CDR3 sequences, of which the top ten take up 5.2%. Sequencing was performed on blood T cells: a sorted CD56 or NKG2C T cell subset, CD4+ or CD8+ T cells, or bulk PBMC T cells (not recorded which). These receptors originate from a man aged 18 to 70 in good health.

The chain couples TRBV18 to TRBJ2-4; without DNA, the TCRdb call of TRBD1 cannot be checked. Germline V gives CDR1 KGHSH, CDR2 LQKENI. The CDR3 loop spans 18 amino acids. CDR3 region: CASSPQAQSVIAKNIQYF.

This chain links TRBV11-2 with TRBJ2-3; TCRdb designates TRBD2, a call that cannot be tested without DNA. Per the germline V gene, CDR1 is SGHAT and CDR2 is FQNNGV. This CDR3 is 15 amino acids long. CDR3 sequence reads: CASSLYSGGQYTQYF.

The CDR3 region is CATRDSGGSTDTQYF. This rearrangement joins TRBV15 to TRBJ2-3; TCRdb calls TRBD2, which cannot be checked without DNA. CDR3 length equals 15 residues. Germline loops: CDR1 LNHNV, CDR2 YYDKDF (reference sequence).

This chain joins TRBV5-1 and TRBJ2-5. This CDR3 is built from 12 residues. Germline values: CDR1 SGHRS, CDR2 YFSETQ. The chain's CDR3 is CASAIRQETQYF.

The J gene is TRBJ2-7, the V gene TRBV9. The CDR3 is made up of 12 amino acids. From germline, CDR1 is SGDLS and CDR2 YYNGEE. This CDR3 reads CASSVSLRGQYF.

The chain links TRBV20-1 to TRBJ2-3. Per the germline V gene, CDR1 is DFQATT and CDR2 is SNEGSKA (reference sequence). The CDR3 sequence is 15 residues long. The CDR3 spells CSARDLGSITDTQYF.

The chain joins TRBV20-1 to TRBJ2-1; TCRdb designates TRBD1, a call that cannot be tested without DNA. CDR1 is DFQATT, CDR2 SNEGSKA, per germline (reference sequence). This CDR3 comprises 14 residues. CDR3 in amino acids: CSARVGDGRNEQFF.

The CDR3 loop reads CASSLVVAGGRTDTQYF. The chain combines TRBV7-2 with TRBJ2-3; without DNA, the TCRdb call of TRBD2 cannot be checked. This CDR3 comprises 17 residues. Germline V gene sequence: CDR1 SGHTA, CDR2 FQGNSA.

The V gene is TRBV20-1, the J gene TRBJ1-1; TCRdb proposes TRBD1, but this gene call is untestable without DNA. The germline V gene has CDR1 DFQATT and CDR2 SNEGSKA (reference sequence). This CDR3 has 11 amino acids. CDR3 in amino acids: CSAIDRAEAFF.

CDR3 in amino acids: CASSQEGGGLSYEQYF. The chain has TRBV4-2 and TRBJ2-7; TCRdb proposes TRBD2, but this gene call is untestable without DNA. CDR1 LGHNA and CDR2 YNFKEQ come from the germline V gene. This CDR3 has 16 residues.

The V and J genes are TRBV30 and TRBJ1-2. Germline V CDR1 and CDR2: GTSNPN, SVGIG (reference sequence). The CDR3 is 14 amino acids. CDR3 loop: CAWSVPRKTYGYTF.

The J gene is TRBJ1-1, the V gene TRBV18; TCRdb reports TRBD1, a call that lacks DNA to check it against. Germline V gene sequence: CDR1 KGHSH, CDR2 LQKENI. This CDR3 spans 14 amino acids. This chain's CDR3 is CASSLKGAGTEAFF.

V is TRBV25-1 and J is TRBJ2-2. Germline loops: CDR1 MGHDK, CDR2 SYGVNS. This CDR3 is 14 amino acids long. The CDR3 spells CASSRFSDTGELFF.

The chain carries TRBV2 and TRBJ2-5; TCRdb proposes TRBD2, but this gene call is untestable without DNA. This CDR3 region has 16 residues. CDR1 is SNHLY and CDR2 is FYNNEI in the germline V gene. CDR3 sequence: CASISQGTSLPRTQYF.